This TCR beta chain is from a study of blood T cells in healthy people across ages. The CDR3 runs 16 residues. Germline V gene data show CDR1 as SGHVS and CDR2 as FQNEAQ. With 5 bases removed from V and 0 bases from J, the gap between germline ends came to 17 bases. Primed by a sample-barcoded 5' primer and a J-beta primer mix, a second PCR proceeded for roughly 6 to 12 cycles. Each CDR3 protein is one row after TCRdb ran MiXCR on the 5' RACE reads. This sample carries around 670,000 distinct CDR3 sequences, roughly 30% of them seen once, and the ten largest clones take approximately 14%. The gene calls are TRBV7-8 and TRBJ2-7; maybe TRBD2 (5 bases). Input material: blood. The receptor's source is a woman of 80 years or more in good health. CDR3 coding DNA: TGTGCCAGCAGCATCAACAGCGGATGGAGCTCCTACGAGCAGTACTTC. Amino acids: CASSINSGWSSYEQYF.